The clone carrying this TCR beta chain came up a few times. Its antigen is currently unknown. Losses at the gene ends were 4 bases for V and 4 bases for J; bases not matched to a gene: 2. Germline V gene data show CDR1 as MNHNS and CDR2 as SASEGT. The CDR3 runs 13 residues. These data originate in a study of PD-1 blockade in classical Hodgkin lymphoma. Findings and limits, study-wide: A significant rise in TCR diversity by C4D1 was seen for CD4+ but not CD8+ cells. Relapsed/refractory patients reportedly had lower baseline diversity than newly diagnosed patients.

This table comes from immunoSEQ multiplex PCR, and its TCRdb copy is limited to in-frame clones, with some not included. The data contain approximately 20,000 clones, approximately 87% of them singletons. Time point here: cycle 4 day 1 (C4D1), after 6 weeks of nivolumab. All trial patients relapsed after autologous stem cell transplantation. Magnetic negative selection was used to purify CD4+ T cells from thawed PBMCs. This TCR came from a human donor with classical Hodgkin lymphoma. The chain couples TRBV6-1 to TRBJ2-7, with TRBD2 identical over 9 bases. The specimen was CD4+ T cells from blood, collected before the fourth cycle of nivolumab. The CDR3 bases are TGTGCCAGCAGTGTCGCGGGAGGGTACGAGCAGTACTTC. Translated, it gives CASSVAGGYEQYF.